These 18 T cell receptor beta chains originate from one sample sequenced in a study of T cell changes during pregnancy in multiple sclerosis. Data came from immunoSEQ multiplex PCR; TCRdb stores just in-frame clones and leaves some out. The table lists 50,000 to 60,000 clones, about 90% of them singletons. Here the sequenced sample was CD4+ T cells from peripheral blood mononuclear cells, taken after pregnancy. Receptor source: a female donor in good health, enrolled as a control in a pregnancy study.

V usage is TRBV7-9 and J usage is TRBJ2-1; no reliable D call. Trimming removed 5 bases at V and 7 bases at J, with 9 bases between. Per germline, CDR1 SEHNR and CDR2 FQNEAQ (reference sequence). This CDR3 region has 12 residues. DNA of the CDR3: TGTGCCAGCAGCCTATCCCGAAATGAGCAGTTCTTC. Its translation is CASSLSRNEQFF.

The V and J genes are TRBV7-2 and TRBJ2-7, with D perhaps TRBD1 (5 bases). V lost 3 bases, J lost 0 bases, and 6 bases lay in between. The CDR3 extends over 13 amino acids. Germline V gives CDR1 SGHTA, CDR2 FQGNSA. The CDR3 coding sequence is TGTGCCAGCAGCTTTCAGGGCTCCTACGAGCAGTACTTC. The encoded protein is CASSFQGSYEQYF.

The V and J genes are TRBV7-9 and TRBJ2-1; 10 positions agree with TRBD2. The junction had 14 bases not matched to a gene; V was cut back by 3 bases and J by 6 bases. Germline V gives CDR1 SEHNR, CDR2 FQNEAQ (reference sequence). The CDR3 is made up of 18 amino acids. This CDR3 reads CASSFKGAVAGGGNEQFF. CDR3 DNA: TGTGCCAGCAGCTTTAAGGGGGCCGTAGCGGGGGGAGGCAATGAGCAGTTCTTC.

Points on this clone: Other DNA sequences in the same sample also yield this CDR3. The CDR3 here is CSARDSYEQYF. The CDR3 region has the DNA TGCAGTGCTAGGGACAGCTACGAGCAGTACTTC. The gene calls are TRBV20-1 and TRBJ2-7; possible D gene TRBD1, 6 bases. CDR1 is DFQATT and CDR2 is SNEGSKA in the germline V gene (reference sequence). Trimming cost V 3 bases and J 3 bases, with 6 bases left between them. The CDR3 extends over 11 amino acids.

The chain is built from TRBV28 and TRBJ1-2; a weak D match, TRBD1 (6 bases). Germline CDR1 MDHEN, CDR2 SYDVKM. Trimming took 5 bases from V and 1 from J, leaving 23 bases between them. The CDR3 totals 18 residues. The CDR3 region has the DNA TGTGCCAGCAGTCCGCGATTTAGGGACACTCCTTTTAACTATGGCTACACCTTC. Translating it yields CASSPRFRDTPFNYGYTF.

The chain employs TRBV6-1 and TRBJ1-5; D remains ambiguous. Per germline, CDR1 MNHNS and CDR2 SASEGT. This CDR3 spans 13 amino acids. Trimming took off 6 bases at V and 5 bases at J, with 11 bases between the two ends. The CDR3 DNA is TGTGCCAGCAGCCAGCGGCTCGATCAGCCCCAGCATTTT. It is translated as CASSQRLDQPQHF.

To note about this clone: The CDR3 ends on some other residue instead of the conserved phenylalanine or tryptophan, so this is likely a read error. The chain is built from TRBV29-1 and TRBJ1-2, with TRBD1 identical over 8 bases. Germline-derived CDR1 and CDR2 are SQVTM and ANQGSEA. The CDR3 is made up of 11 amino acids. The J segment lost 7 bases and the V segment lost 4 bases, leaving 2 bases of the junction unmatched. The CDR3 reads CSVGTGIGYTL. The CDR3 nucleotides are TGCAGCGTTGGGACAGGGATTGGCTACACCCTC.

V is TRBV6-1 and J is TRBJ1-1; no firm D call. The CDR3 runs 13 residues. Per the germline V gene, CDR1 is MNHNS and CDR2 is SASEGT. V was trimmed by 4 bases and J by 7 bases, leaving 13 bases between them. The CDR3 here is CASSVTPSGEAFF. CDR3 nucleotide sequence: TGTGCCAGCAGTGTCACTCCAAGTGGTGAAGCTTTCTTT.

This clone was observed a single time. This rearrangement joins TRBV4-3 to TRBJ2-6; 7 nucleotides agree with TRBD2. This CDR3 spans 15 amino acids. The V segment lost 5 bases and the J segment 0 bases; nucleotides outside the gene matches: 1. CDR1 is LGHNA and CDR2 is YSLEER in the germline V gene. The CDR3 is CASSGRGSGANVLTF. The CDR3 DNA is TGCGCCAGCAGCGGGAGGGGCTCTGGGGCCAACGTCCTGACTTTC.

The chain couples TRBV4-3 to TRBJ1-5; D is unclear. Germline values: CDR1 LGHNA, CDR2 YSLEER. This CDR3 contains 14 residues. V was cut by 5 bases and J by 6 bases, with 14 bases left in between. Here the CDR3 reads CASSAGRGIQPQHF. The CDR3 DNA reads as TGCGCCAGCAGCGCGGGGAGAGGAATTCAGCCCCAGCATTTT.

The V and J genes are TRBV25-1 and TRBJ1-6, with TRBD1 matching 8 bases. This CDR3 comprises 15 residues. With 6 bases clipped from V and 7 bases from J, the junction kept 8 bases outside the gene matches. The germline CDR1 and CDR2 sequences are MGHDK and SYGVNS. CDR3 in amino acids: CASRNGQGVNSPLHF. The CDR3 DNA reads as TGTGCCAGCAGAAACGGACAGGGAGTCAATTCACCCCTCCACTTT.

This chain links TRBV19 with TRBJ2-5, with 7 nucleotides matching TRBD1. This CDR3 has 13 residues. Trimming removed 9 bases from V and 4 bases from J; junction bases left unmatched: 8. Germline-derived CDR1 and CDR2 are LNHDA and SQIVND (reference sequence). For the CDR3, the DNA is TGTGCCAGCCGAGGGGGCGCGGGAGAGACCCAGTACTTC. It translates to CASRGGAGETQYF.

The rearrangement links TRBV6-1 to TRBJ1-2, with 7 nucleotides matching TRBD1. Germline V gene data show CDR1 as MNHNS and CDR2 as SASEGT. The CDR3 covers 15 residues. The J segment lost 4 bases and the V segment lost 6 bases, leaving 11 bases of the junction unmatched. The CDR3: CASSASPQGTYGYTF. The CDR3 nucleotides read TGTGCCAGCAGCGCATCGCCACAGGGGACCTATGGCTACACCTTC.

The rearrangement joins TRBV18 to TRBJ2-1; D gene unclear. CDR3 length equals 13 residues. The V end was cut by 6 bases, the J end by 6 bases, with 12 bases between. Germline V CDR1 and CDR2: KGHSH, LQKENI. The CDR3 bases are TGTGCCAGCTCGCTCAACAATGTCAATGAGCAGTTCTTC. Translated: CASSLNNVNEQFF. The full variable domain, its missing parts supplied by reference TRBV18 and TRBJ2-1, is NAGVMQNPRHLVRRRGQEARLRCSPMKGHSHVYWYRQLPEEGLKFMVYLQKENIIDESGMPKERFSAEFPKEGPSILRIQQVVRGDSAAYFCASSLNNVNEQFFGPGTRLTVL.

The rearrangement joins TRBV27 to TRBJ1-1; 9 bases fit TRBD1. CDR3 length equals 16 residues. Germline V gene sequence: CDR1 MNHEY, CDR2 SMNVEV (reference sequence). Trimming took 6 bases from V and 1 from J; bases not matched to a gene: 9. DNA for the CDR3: TGTGCCAGCAGCCGTTCACAGGGGGCGGGGAACACTGAAGCTTTCTTT. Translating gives CASSRSQGAGNTEAFF.

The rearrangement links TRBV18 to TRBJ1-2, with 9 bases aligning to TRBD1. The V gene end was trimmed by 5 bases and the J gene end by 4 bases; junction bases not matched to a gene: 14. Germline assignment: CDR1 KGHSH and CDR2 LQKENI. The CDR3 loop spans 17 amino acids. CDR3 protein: CASSAALGQGEFYGYTF. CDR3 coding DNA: TGTGCCAGCTCAGCCGCACTGGGACAGGGAGAATTCTATGGCTACACCTTC. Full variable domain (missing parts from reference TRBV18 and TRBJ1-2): NAGVMQNPRHLVRRRGQEARLRCSPMKGHSHVYWYRQLPEEGLKFMVYLQKENIIDESGMPKERFSAEFPKEGPSILRIQQVVRGDSAAYFCASSAALGQGEFYGYTFGSGTRLTVV.

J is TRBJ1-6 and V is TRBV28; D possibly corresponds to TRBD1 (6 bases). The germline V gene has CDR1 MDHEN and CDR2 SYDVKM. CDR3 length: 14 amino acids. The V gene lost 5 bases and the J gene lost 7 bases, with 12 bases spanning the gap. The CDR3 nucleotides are TGTGCCAGCAGTCAGGGGTTGGGAAATTCACCCCTCCACTTT. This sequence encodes CASSQGLGNSPLHF.

The chain's CDR3 is CASSPGQQTNTEAFF. The CDR3 DNA follows: TGTGCCAGCTCACCAGGGCAGCAGACGAACACTGAAGCTTTCTTT. The chain is built from TRBV18 and TRBJ1-1; D remains unclear. Germline V CDR1 and CDR2: KGHSH, LQKENI. V was shortened by 2 bases and J by 1 base, with 11 bases between the two germline ends. The CDR3 extends over 15 amino acids.